This T cell receptor (beta chain) was sequenced during a study of a mutant IDH1 vaccine in newly diagnosed glioma. Study as a whole: Of treated patients, roughly 62% were men and 37.5% women, averaging 40.4 years.

The time point: week 11, during vaccination. One vaccine dose held 300 ug of mutant IDH1 20-mer peptide and came with topical imiquimod. Astrocytomas found in donors were new, WHO grade 3 or 4, IDH1-mutant and ATRX-lost. V was clipped by 4 bases and J by 5 bases, with 17 bases between them. The CDR3 spans 16 residues. The germline CDR1 and CDR2 sequences are PRHDT and FYEKMQ (reference sequence). This table comes from immunoSEQ multiplex PCR, and its TCRdb copy is limited to in-frame clones, with some not included. The sample comprises under 150,000 clones, around 90% of which are singletons, and 0.55% to 0.7% rests with the top ten. Comment on this clone: Its antigen is still unknown.

The sequence derives from a woman aged 45 to 65 with glioma. Sequencing was performed on PBMCs, taken from a glioma patient whose treatment included an IDH1 peptide vaccine. This sequence joins TRBV13 and TRBJ2-2; unclear D gene. DNA for the CDR3: TGTGCCAGCAGCTCGCCCCTCGATACTGCGACCGGGGAGCTGTTTTTT. Amino acids: CASSSPLDTATGELFF.